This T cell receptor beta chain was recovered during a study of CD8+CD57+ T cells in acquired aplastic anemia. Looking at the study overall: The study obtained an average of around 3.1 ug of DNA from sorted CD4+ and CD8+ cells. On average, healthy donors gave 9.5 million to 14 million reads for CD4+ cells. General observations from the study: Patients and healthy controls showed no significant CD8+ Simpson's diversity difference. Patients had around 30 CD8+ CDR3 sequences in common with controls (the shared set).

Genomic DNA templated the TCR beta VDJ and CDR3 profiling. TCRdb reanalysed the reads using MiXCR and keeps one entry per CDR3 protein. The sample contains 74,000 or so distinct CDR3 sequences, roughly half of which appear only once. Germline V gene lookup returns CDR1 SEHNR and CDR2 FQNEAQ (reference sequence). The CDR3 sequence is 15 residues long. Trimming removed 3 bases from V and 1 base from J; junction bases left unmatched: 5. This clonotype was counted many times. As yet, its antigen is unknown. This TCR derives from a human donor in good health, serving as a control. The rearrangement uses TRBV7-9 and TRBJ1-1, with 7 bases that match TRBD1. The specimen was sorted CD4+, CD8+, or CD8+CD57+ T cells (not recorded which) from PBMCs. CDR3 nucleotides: TGTGCCAGCAGCTTGGTACAGGGGCAGAACACTGAAGCTTTCTTT. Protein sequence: CASSLVQGQNTEAFF.